The 2 T cell receptor beta chains reported below all come from one sample, sequenced in a study of cytomegalovirus exposure and HLA in healthy donors. Primers: 60 Vbeta forward and 13 Jbeta reverse. Sequencing was performed with immunoSEQ multiplex PCR; in TCRdb, only in-frame clones are kept and a portion is missing. This table has some 67,000 clones, around 80% appearing once. Sequencing input: PBMCs. Every receptor here comes from a man aged 35 to 55 in good health and CMV-seronegative.

J is TRBJ2-1 and V is TRBV7-6; TRBD1 might be the D (5 bases). The CDR3 is 13 residues long. Trimming stripped 5 bases from V and 2 bases from J, with 7 bases between. Germline assignment: CDR1 SGHVS and CDR2 FNYEAQ. The chain's CDR3 is CASSPRAYNEQFF. CDR3 DNA sequence: TGTGCCAGCAGCCCCAGGGCCTACAATGAGCAGTTCTTC.

This sequence joins TRBV27 and TRBJ2-7, with a possible D match to TRBD2 (7 bases). The length of the CDR3 is 13 residues. The V gene lost 7 bases and the J gene lost 6 bases, with 16 bases spanning the gap. Germline V gene data show CDR1 as MNHEY and CDR2 as SMNVEV (reference sequence). The CDR3 here is CASTSLRGAEQYF. For the CDR3, the DNA is TGTGCCAGCACCTCGCTCCGGGGGGCCGAGCAGTACTTC.